Detailed here is one T cell receptor beta chain. Its binding antigen is unknown. CDR1 is given as SGHVS and CDR2 as FQNEAQ, both from the germline V gene. Trimming costs V 4 bases and J 6 bases, and their ends lie 18 bases apart. Inclusive of the bounding cysteine and phenylalanine, the CDR3 is 15 residues long. CDR3 DNA is the only sequence kept; it has 45 bases, read in frame from the first base. In total, more than 500 healthy bone marrow donors made up the cohort. At the time of sampling, all cohort members were nominally healthy, though unrecorded immune exposures were likely present. The donor tested CMV seropositive and was one of the 289 seropositive cohort members. Every donor gave a peripheral blood sample, and the peripheral blood mononuclear cells from that sample were used for TCR beta sequencing. Genomic DNA was extracted from the blood cell samples with the Qiagen DNeasy Blood Extraction Kit.

The sample belongs to a study of cytomegalovirus exposure and HLA in healthy donors (TCRdb year 2017). In the study overall: According to an earlier analysis of around 600 of the donors, about 190 million T cells yielded some 120 million unique TCR beta sequences and approximately 280 Gb of sequence data. Approximately 300 gigabases of sequencing data and around 88 million unique TCR sequences made up an early release that covered several hundred HLA-typed donors. The genetic ancestry cluster associated with self-reported Caucasian donors included roughly four fifths of the 300 to 450 genotyped donors. The study was designed to test whether signatures of past pathogen exposure could be identified by cataloging public T cell receptors. The study used immunosequencing to profile the T cell repertoires of approximately 650 subjects and linked those repertoires to cytomegalovirus serostatus. A separate validation cohort of roughly 130 different subjects was used in addition to the 666-subject first cohort. The study combined high-throughput TCR immunosequencing, statistical association of individual TCRs with disease status, and machine learning to predict cytomegalovirus infection status. To study patterns of TCR occurrence, a later analysis re-analyzed previously published TCR beta repertoires from 700 or so donors and added high-resolution HLA genotyping. Rather than drawing on any new phenotypic data, the later analysis identified candidate immune exposures from TCR beta sequences and the way those sequences occurred across donors. An earlier analysis of 587 of the donors used high-throughput TCR beta sequencing to judge whether each TCR beta V gene segment behaved as functional or pseudogenic. Donor age, sex, ethnicity and CMV serostatus were compiled alongside the repertoire data. Genome-wide SNP genotypes for about three fifths of the 666 donors were used in a later genetic analysis, which treated that subset as a discovery cohort. Every discovery cohort repertoire had been produced on one sequencing platform. HLA typing covered class I and class II loci at four-digit resolution. The number of typed donors differed by locus: about 620-630 for A, B, C, DRB1 and DQB1; 522 for DQA1; 606 for DPA1; and some 450 for DPB1. Four to six DR-DQ haplotypes were handled as single units for association and clustering, since linkage in the cohort was strong. Across 398 genotyped donors of the cohort, an average of roughly 250,000 unique TCR beta nucleotide sequences per donor were sequenced, and 15% to 20% of those sequences were non-productive. The investigation overall reported the following: In a later analysis, HLA-associated TCR beta chains showed more clonal expansion and lower generation probabilities than non-associated chains that were equally common. Specific HLA alleles were associated with about 17,000 TCR beta sequences at a false discovery rate of 0.05 in a later analysis. In a later genetic analysis, a missense DCLRE1C variant was associated with V-gene and J-gene trimming of TCR beta chains, and the association was replicated in an independent cohort. A total of roughly 160 TCR beta chains were listed by the study as associated with cytomegalovirus. This cohort had only TCR beta chains sequenced, and the lack of alpha or paired-chain data limited which features could be detected. Because some donors lacked HLA typing at each locus, the association tests relied only on the typed subset. A further reported finding was that TCR beta sequences accurately predicted the HLA-A and HLA-B alleles for most subjects in the first cohort. The 87-base-pair reads could not distinguish some IMGT-functional V segments, including TRBV6-2 and TRBV6-3, so those segments were excluded. According to a later analysis, TCR association rates differed among HLA loci, with DRB1 alleles showing the most associated TCRs and HLA-C alleles showing the fewest. For the cohort, immune exposure information was limited to CMV serostatus. Because counts were too low, 15 to 20 rarely observed V segments, including chromosome 9 orphons, were left out of the earlier analysis of a few hundred of the donors. Cytomegalovirus status was reported to be diagnosed by the classifier with high specificity and sensitivity in both the original and validation cohorts. A cluster of highly shared sequence variants was judged likely to be a technical artifact of the sequencing pipeline. According to a later analysis, most CMV-associated TCR beta chains appeared to be HLA-restricted, and the HLA associations seemed to be driven largely by CMV exposure. Across donors, most TCR sequences were observed very rarely, whereas some public TCRs were present in many individuals. In vitro tests confirmed that a few of the cytomegalovirus-associated TCR beta chains recognize cytomegalovirus antigens. When HLA alleles, especially DR and DQ, strongly co-occurred, attributing TCR associations to individual alleles was difficult. In a later genetic analysis, fewer N-insertions in productive TCRs were reported among donors in an Asian-associated ancestry cluster than the approximately 710-donor mean. In an earlier analysis of 587 of the donors, most TCR beta V segments appeared in productive rearrangements about 87% or about 30% of the time, broadly matching IMGT annotations. Correlated functional status among segregating V segments might be attributable to linkage disequilibrium, but an unknown experimental factor could not be ruled out. Sequencing depth was assumed to be roughly uniform across donors in the presence/absence analyses, though that assumption may not hold. In a later analysis, several top co-occurrence clusters were reported to appear linked to parvovirus B19, influenza, CMV and Epstein-Barr virus. It was suggested by the authors that the approach could potentially be generalized to other disease states and immunological phenotypes.

Libraries came from the immunoSEQ multiplex PCR assay. For the multiplex PCR, a mixture combining 60 forward primers for TCR Vbeta segments and 13 reverse primers for TCR Jbeta segments was used. Amplification of the CDR3 region of rearranged TCR beta genes was performed with a multiplex PCR assay on genomic DNA. The amplified TCR beta libraries were sequenced on the Illumina HiSeq System as 87-base-pair reads. As for the original processing: A later analysis counted 75 million to 100 million unique TCR beta chains across the 500 to 850 repertoires, and around 9.9 million of these chains were shared by at least two donors. A nearest-neighbor algorithm error-corrected the raw reads and collapsed the reads into unique sequences, merging closely related sequences to remove PCR and sequencing errors. Alignment of CDR3 sequences to IMGT reference sequences was used to assign V, D and J gene segments. For a sequence to be retained, a match of at least six nucleotides to both a V gene segment and a J gene segment was required. Rearrangements were called productive when the CDR3 lacked stop codons and stayed in frame with V and J; all others were non-productive. Following IMGT convention, CDR3 was defined as the stretch from the second conserved V-encoded cysteine up to the conserved J-encoded phenylalanine. Sequences without an unambiguous match to a single V gene segment were excluded from the earlier analysis of 587 of the donors. An earlier analysis of several hundred of the donors called V segments functional above 56.7% productive rearrangements and segregating when the between-donor standard deviation exceeded 5%. A statistical classification framework was built for diagnosing cytomegalovirus status from the catalog of TCR beta chain sequences. In a later analysis, TCR nucleotide sequences were compared against IMGT/GENE-DB human TR gene sequences so that V and J genes could be assigned. In a later analysis, CDR3 sequences and most-parsimonious VDJ recombination scenarios were assigned using the TCRdist pipeline. In a later analysis, each TCR beta chain was defined by its CDR3 amino acid sequence together with its V-gene family, and reads lacking a unique V-gene family were excluded. A later analysis removed 592 highly shared, low-generation-probability nucleotide sequences to deal with suspected cross-contamination and a sequencing artifact. In a later analysis, a clonal expansion index was calculated for each public chain from normalized within-repertoire ranks of inferred template counts. Generation probabilities in a later analysis came from a VDJ recombination model fitted to out-of-frame rearrangements, and those results were checked against IGoR. Hypergeometric tests were used in a later analysis to score TCR-TCR, TCR-HLA and TCR-CMV co-occurrence, with a repertoire-size bias correction applied to the TCR pairs. In a later analysis, false discovery rates were estimated by permuting HLA or CMV assignments 20 times. In a later analysis, co-occurring TCRs were grouped with DBSCAN, and TCRdist sequence similarity was added when clustering was performed within HLA-allele-positive subsets. Repertoires with fewer than 30,000 or more than 120,000 public chains were left out of co-occurrence clustering, as were about five repertoires with anomalous nucleotide sharing. TCRdb's version of the immuneACCESS table is confined to in-frame rearrangements and falls short of the full clone set. An unresolved V gene accounts for under half of the shortfall where checked; the remainder is of unknown origin. That table supplies the V and J calls and clone size; D and trimming were determined from the DNA. This sample's clone table shows about 52,000 clones. The top ten clonotypes cover 9% to 15% of the sample.

Specimen: PBMCs. The V gene is TRBV7-8 and the J gene is TRBJ2-5; 5 matching bases give a weak D call of TRBD1. The TCR sequence derives from a woman aged 55-69 years in good health and CMV-seropositive. The sequenced DNA: TGTGCCAGCAGCTCGCAAAAGGACATCTCGAAGACCCAGTACTTC. It translates as CASSSQKDISKTQYF.